One sample yielded the 30 T cell receptor beta chains listed below, sequenced in a study of cytomegalovirus exposure and HLA in healthy donors. Assay used: immunoSEQ multiplex PCR; TCRdb lists only in-frame clones, some missing. This table has around 110,000 clones, 88% appearing once. Material for sequencing was PBMCs. The source of these receptors is a woman between 18 and 29 years old in good health and CMV-seropositive.

The gene calls are TRBV27 and TRBJ2-1, with a tentative D call TRBD2 (7 bases). V was shortened by 7 bases and J by 2 bases, with 12 bases between the two germline ends. Germline V gene data show CDR1 as MNHEY and CDR2 as SMNVEV (reference sequence). The CDR3 is 14 amino acids. Here the CDR3 DNA reads TGTGCCAGCAAACCGGGGGGCGCCTACAATGAGCAGTTCTTC. Amino acids: CASKPGGAYNEQFF.

The chain is built from TRBV7-2 and TRBJ2-3; 7 positions match TRBD2. CDR3 size: 15 residues. Trimming cost V 0 bases and J 4 bases; bases outside gene matches: 4. The germline CDR1 and CDR2 sequences are SGHTA and FQGNSA. CDR3 sequence reads: CASSLAGTKADTQYF. CDR3 nucleotide sequence: TGTGCCAGCAGCTTAGCGGGGACTAAGGCAGATACGCAGTATTTT.

This rearrangement joins TRBV4-3 to TRBJ2-3; TRBD2 might be the D (7 bases). CDR3 length: 16 amino acids. The germline V gene encodes CDR1 LGHNA and CDR2 YSLEER. V lost 0 bases, J lost 2 bases, and 12 bases lay in between. Here the CDR3 DNA reads TGCGCCAGCAGCCAAGACAGAGGGGGGGTCACAGATACGCAGTATTTT. Protein product: CASSQDRGGVTDTQYF.

J is TRBJ2-3 and V is TRBV5-6; TRBD2 agrees at 11 bases. Trimming took 6 bases from V and 2 from J; bases not matched to a gene: 5. Germline CDR1 is SGHDT and CDR2 is YYEEEE. The CDR3 is 15 residues long. This CDR3 reads CASTKGLAATDTQYF. CDR3 DNA: TGTGCCAGCACCAAGGGACTAGCGGCCACAGATACGCAGTATTTT.

This chain links TRBV29-1 with TRBJ2-1, with TRBD2 identical over 9 bases. The J segment lost 3 bases and the V segment lost 7 bases, leaving 7 bases of the junction unmatched. The CDR3 runs to 14 residues. Germline V gene lookup returns CDR1 SQVTM and CDR2 ANQGSEA. The DNA of the CDR3 is TGCAGCGGCCTCCCTAGCGGGGTCTACAATGAGCAGTTCTTC. Residues: CSGLPSGVYNEQFF.

The gene calls are TRBV10-3 and TRBJ2-7; TRBD1 matches 8 bases. The germline V gene encodes CDR1 ENHRY and CDR2 SYGVKD. The junction had 8 bases not matched to a gene; V was cut back by 4 bases and J by 6 bases. This CDR3 is 14 amino acids long. The CDR3 spells CAISARTGTSEQYF. The DNA of the CDR3 is TGTGCCATCAGTGCTAGGACAGGGACGAGCGAGCAGTACTTC.

This clone was observed once. This sequence joins TRBV7-9 and TRBJ1-6, with TRBD1 identical over 8 bases. The ends lost 5 bases at V and 8 bases at J; junction bases unmatched: 8. In germline, CDR1 is SEHNR, CDR2 FQNEAQ (reference sequence). The CDR3 has 15 residues. The CDR3 protein is CASSRTGGRDSPLHF. CDR3 nucleotide sequence: TGTGCCAGCAGCCGAACAGGGGGAAGGGATTCACCCCTCCACTTT.

Only one count was recorded for this clone. As DNA, the CDR3 is TGTGCCAGCAGTTTATCCGGGCGAGGGTTACAGCCCCAGCATTTT. Its translation: CASSLSGRGLQPQHF. This chain connects TRBV28 to TRBJ1-5; no reliable D call. V was shortened by 1 base and J by 7 bases, with 14 bases between the two germline ends. This CDR3 comprises 15 residues. Germline V gives CDR1 MDHEN, CDR2 SYDVKM.

The rearrangement uses TRBV19 and TRBJ2-7, with TRBD1 as a possible D gene (6 bases). The V gene's germline CDR1 is LNHDA and CDR2 SQIVND (reference sequence). CDR3 length: 15 residues. Trimming removed 1 base at V and 2 bases at J, with 12 bases between. The CDR3 region has the DNA TGTGCCAGTAGTATAGGAGGGGGAGTGGCCTACGAGCAGTACTTC. Amino acid sequence: CASSIGGGVAYEQYF.

The chain combines TRBV18 with TRBJ1-3, with D maybe TRBD1 (5 bases). The length of the CDR3 is 16 residues. CDR1 and CDR2 from the germline V gene are KGHSH and LQKENI. V gave up 4 bases and J gave up 4 bases, with 17 bases separating them. CDR3 protein: CASSHESGSSGNTIYF. CDR3 DNA: TGTGCCAGCTCACATGAATCAGGGTCATCCGGAAACACCATATATTTT.

The rearrangement joins TRBV10-3 to TRBJ2-3; D is unclear. Trimming shortened V by 2 bases and J by 2 bases, and 5 bases separated the two germline ends. CDR1 and CDR2 from the germline V gene are ENHRY and SYGVKD. The CDR3 has 13 amino acids. The CDR3 DNA reads as TGTGCCATCAGTGAGCTCCTCACAGATACGCAGTATTTT. Its protein product is CAISELLTDTQYF.

The J gene is TRBJ1-4, the V gene TRBV11-2, with D hard to call. The CDR3 covers 11 residues. The V end was cut by 5 bases, the J end by 8 bases, with 6 bases between. CDR1 and CDR2 from the germline V gene are SGHAT and FQNNGV. As DNA, the CDR3 is TGTGCCAGCAGCGGCCCCGAAAAACTGTTTTTT. As protein: CASSGPEKLFF.

This chain joins TRBV5-1 and TRBJ2-5; 10 bases fit TRBD1. Germline trimming cut 0 bases from V and 4 bases from J; bases unmatched to any gene: 0. In germline, CDR1 is SGHRS, CDR2 YFSETQ. This CDR3 has 14 amino acids. The CDR3 DNA follows: TGCGCCAGCAGCTTGGGGACAGGGGGAGAGACCCAGTACTTC. Encoded protein: CASSLGTGGETQYF.

V and J are TRBV5-1 and TRBJ1-1; 9 positions agree with TRBD1. V lost 4 bases to trimming and J lost 6 bases; unmatched junction nucleotides: 13. CDR3 length: 16 residues. The V gene's germline CDR1 is SGHRS and CDR2 YFSETQ. CDR3 residues: CASSEGTGRVLSEAFF. CDR3 nucleotides: TGCGCCAGCAGCGAGGGGACAGGGCGGGTATTGTCTGAAGCTTTCTTT.

V and J are TRBV18 and TRBJ2-2, with 7 bases fitting TRBD1. The CDR3 contains 14 residues. Germline V gene sequence: CDR1 KGHSH, CDR2 LQKENI. V lost 1 base, J lost 6 bases, and 2 bases stayed unmatched. This CDR3 reads CASSPQGAPGELFF. The CDR3 bases are TGTGCCAGCTCACCACAGGGGGCGCCCGGGGAGCTGTTTTTT.

V and J are TRBV28 and TRBJ1-2; D ambiguous. In germline, CDR1 is MDHEN, CDR2 SYDVKM. The CDR3 loop spans 14 amino acids. The germline V and J ends were trimmed by 7 bases and 0 bases, with 12 bases remaining between them. In DNA form, the CDR3 reads TGTGCCAGCACGAGGCCCAAGGCTAACTATGGCTACACCTTC. Encoded protein: CASTRPKANYGYTF.

The rearrangement uses TRBV7-9 and TRBJ1-1; the D gene is possibly TRBD1 (5 bases). Germline V gene sequence: CDR1 SEHNR, CDR2 FQNEAQ (reference sequence). CDR3 size: 14 residues. Trimming removed 4 bases at V and 1 base at J, with 10 bases between. In DNA, the CDR3 is TGTGCCAGCAGCTCCATACAGGAGAACACTGAAGCTTTCTTT. Translated: CASSSIQENTEAFF.

The chain has TRBV7-9 and TRBJ1-6; 8 positions match TRBD1. After removal of 7 bases from V and 7 bases from J, the junction contained 9 bases not matched to a gene. CDR3 length: 15 amino acids. The germline V gene encodes CDR1 SEHNR and CDR2 FQNEAQ (reference sequence). The CDR3 DNA is TGTGCCAGCACCCACTCGGACAGGGAGAATTCACCCCTCCACTTT. It codes for CASTHSDRENSPLHF.

The chain couples TRBV6-5 to TRBJ2-7; the match to TRBD1 covers 7 bases. The CDR3 loop spans 12 amino acids. V gave up 6 bases and J gave up 9 bases; unmatched junction bases: 8. Germline CDR1 and CDR2: MNHEY and SVGAGI. CDR3 sequence (DNA): TGTGCCAGCAGCTCAGACAGGGTCTGGCAGTACTTC. Residues: CASSSDRVWQYF.

The J gene is TRBJ1-2, the V gene TRBV7-9; no clear D. Germline lookup yields CDR1 SEHNR and CDR2 FQNEAQ (reference sequence). The V gene lost 1 base and the J gene lost 0 bases, with 12 bases spanning the gap. The CDR3 is made up of 16 amino acids. The CDR3, as DNA: TGTGCCAGCAGCTTAGAGGAGGCAGACCCTAACTATGGCTACACCTTC. It translates to CASSLEEADPNYGYTF.

The chain has TRBV6-5 and TRBJ1-4, with 7 bases lining up with TRBD1. V trimming: 6 bases; J trimming: 0 bases; junction bases outside the gene matches: 4. This CDR3 is 15 amino acids long. The germline CDR1 and CDR2 sequences are MNHEY and SVGAGI. CDR3 bases: TGTGCCAGCAGGGACAGGCCTGCAACTAATGAAAAACTGTTTTTT. This encodes CASRDRPATNEKLFF.

The gene calls are TRBV27 and TRBJ2-5; 7 bases match TRBD2. Trimming at V came to 3 bases and at J to 2 bases, leaving 12 bases not matched to a gene. The CDR3 has 17 residues. Germline lookup yields CDR1 MNHEY and CDR2 SMNVEV (reference sequence). The DNA for the CDR3 is TGTGCCAGCAGTTTTTCCCCCCCCGGGGGGTTTCAAGAGACCCAGTACTTC. This codes for CASSFSPPGGFQETQYF.

The chain joins TRBV5-6 to TRBJ2-2; TRBD1 might be the D (5 bases). V was shortened by 2 bases and J by 0 bases, with 8 bases between the two germline ends. Per germline, CDR1 SGHDT and CDR2 YYEEEE. CDR3 length equals 15 residues. CDR3 sequence reads: CASSFAGTNTGELFF. DNA of the CDR3: TGTGCCAGCAGCTTCGCAGGGACGAACACCGGGGAGCTGTTTTTT.

This clone was recorded a few times. The chain uses TRBV6-5 and TRBJ1-1; maybe TRBD1 (5 bases). V was shortened by 4 bases and J by 7 bases, with 19 bases between the two germline ends. The CDR3 extends over 15 amino acids. Germline V gene data show CDR1 as MNHEY and CDR2 as SVGAGI. The CDR3 protein is CASSSASLGGNEAFF. The CDR3 DNA reads TGTGCCAGCAGTTCGGCCAGCTTGGGGGGGAATGAAGCTTTCTTT.

The chain recombines TRBV4-3 with TRBJ2-1; possibly TRBD2 for D (6 bases). Trimming took 1 base from V and 4 from J, leaving 14 bases between them. Per the germline V gene, CDR1 is LGHNA and CDR2 is YSLEER. This CDR3 contains 16 residues. The CDR3 is CASSQVWGVLYNEQFF. Here the CDR3 DNA reads TGCGCCAGCAGCCAAGTCTGGGGGGTCCTATACAATGAGCAGTTCTTC.

The chain recombines TRBV6-5 with TRBJ1-6; 8 bases fit TRBD1. Germline assignment: CDR1 MNHEY and CDR2 SVGAGI. The V segment lost 4 bases and the J segment 2 bases; nucleotides outside the gene matches: 4. The CDR3 is 16 amino acids. DNA of the CDR3: TGTGCCAGCAGTTCGGACAGGGAGCCCTATAATTCACCCCTCCACTTT. The encoded protein is CASSSDREPYNSPLHF.

Here the CDR3 DNA reads TGTGCCAGCAGGGCTGGACAGGGAATTAATGAAGCTTTCTTT. It encodes CASRAGQGINEAFF. This chain uses TRBV6-5 with TRBJ1-1; 8 nucleotides align to TRBD1. With V trimmed by 6 bases and J by 7 bases, 10 bases remained unmatched. This CDR3 contains 14 residues. From germline, CDR1 is MNHEY and CDR2 SVGAGI.

V is TRBV7-8 and J is TRBJ2-1, with D perhaps matching TRBD2 (6 bases). Germline V gene sequence: CDR1 SGHVS, CDR2 FQNEAQ. V was pared by 7 bases and J by 2 bases, with 18 bases between. The length of the CDR3 is 16 residues. Written as DNA, the CDR3 is TGTGCCAGCACCAGAGACGGGGGACCTGCCTACAATGAGCAGTTCTTC. Translation: CASTRDGGPAYNEQFF.

The chain employs TRBV28 and TRBJ1-5, with TRBD1 as a possible D gene (6 bases). This CDR3 has 17 amino acids. The germline gives CDR1 MDHEN, CDR2 SYDVKM. V lost 5 bases and J lost 2, with 19 bases in between. The CDR3 coding sequence is TGTGCCAGCAGTCGGACCACAGGGACGTGGGGCAATCAGCCCCAGCATTTT. This translates into CASSRTTGTWGNQPQHF.

The V call is TRBV18, the J call TRBJ2-3, with 9 positions matching TRBD2. V lost 0 bases, J lost 4 bases, and 14 bases stayed unmatched. The CDR3 runs 19 residues. Looked up from germline, CDR1 is KGHSH and CDR2 is LQKENI. DNA for the CDR3: TGTGCCAGCTCACCACCGTTTCCAGCGGGGGGCCCCTGGCCAGATACGCAGTATTTT. Protein product: CASSPPFPAGGPWPDTQYF.